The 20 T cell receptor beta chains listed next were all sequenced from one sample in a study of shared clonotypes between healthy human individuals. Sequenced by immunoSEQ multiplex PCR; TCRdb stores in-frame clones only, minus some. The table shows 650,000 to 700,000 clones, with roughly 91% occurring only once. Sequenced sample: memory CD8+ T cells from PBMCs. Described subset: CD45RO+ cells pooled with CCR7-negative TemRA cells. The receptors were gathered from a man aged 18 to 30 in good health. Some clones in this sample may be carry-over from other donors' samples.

The CDR3 DNA follows: TGTGCCAGCAGTTTACCCACAGGGACAGGAGCTTTCTTT. Protein product: CASSLPTGTGAFF. The J gene is TRBJ1-1, the V gene TRBV28, with 8 positions matching TRBD1. Per germline, CDR1 MDHEN and CDR2 SYDVKM. V trimming: 2 bases; J trimming: 10 bases; junction bases outside the gene matches: 6. The CDR3 length is 13 residues.

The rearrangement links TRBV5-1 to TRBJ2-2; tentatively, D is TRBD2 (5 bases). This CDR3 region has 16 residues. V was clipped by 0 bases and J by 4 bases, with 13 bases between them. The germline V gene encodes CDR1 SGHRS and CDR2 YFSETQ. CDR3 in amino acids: CASSLGSGKGTGELFF. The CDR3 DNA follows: TGCGCCAGCAGCTTGGGGTCGGGGAAGGGCACCGGGGAGCTGTTTTTT.

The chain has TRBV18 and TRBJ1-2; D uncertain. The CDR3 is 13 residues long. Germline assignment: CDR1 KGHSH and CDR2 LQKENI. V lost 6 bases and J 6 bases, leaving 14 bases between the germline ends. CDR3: CASSGYKGDGYTF. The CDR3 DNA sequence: TGTGCCAGCTCCGGATACAAAGGTGATGGCTACACCTTC.

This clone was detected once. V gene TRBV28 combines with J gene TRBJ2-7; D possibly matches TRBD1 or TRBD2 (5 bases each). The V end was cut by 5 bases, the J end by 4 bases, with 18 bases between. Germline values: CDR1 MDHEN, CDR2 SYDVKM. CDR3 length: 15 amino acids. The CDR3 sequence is CASSDPPTEGYEQYF. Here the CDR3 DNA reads TGTGCCAGCAGTGATCCCCCGACTGAGGGGTACGAGCAGTACTTC.

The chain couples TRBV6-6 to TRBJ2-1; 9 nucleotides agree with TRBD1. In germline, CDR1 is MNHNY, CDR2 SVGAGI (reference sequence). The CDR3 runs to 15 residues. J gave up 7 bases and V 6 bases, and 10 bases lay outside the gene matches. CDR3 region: CASSDRDRVGNEQFF. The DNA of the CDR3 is TGTGCCAGCAGCGACCGGGACAGGGTTGGGAATGAGCAGTTCTTC.

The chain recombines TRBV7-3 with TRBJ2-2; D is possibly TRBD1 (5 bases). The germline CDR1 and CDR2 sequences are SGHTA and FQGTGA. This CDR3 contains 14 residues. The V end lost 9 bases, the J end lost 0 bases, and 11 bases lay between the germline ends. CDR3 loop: CASLGHANTGELFF. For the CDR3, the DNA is TGTGCCAGTTTAGGACACGCGAACACCGGGGAGCTGTTTTTT.

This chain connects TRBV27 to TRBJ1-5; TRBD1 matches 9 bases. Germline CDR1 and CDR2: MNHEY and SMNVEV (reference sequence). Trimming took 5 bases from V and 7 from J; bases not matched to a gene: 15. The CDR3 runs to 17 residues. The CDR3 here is CASSPRDRDTVRQPQHF. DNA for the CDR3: TGTGCCAGCAGTCCGCGGGACAGGGACACGGTTAGGCAGCCCCAGCATTTT.

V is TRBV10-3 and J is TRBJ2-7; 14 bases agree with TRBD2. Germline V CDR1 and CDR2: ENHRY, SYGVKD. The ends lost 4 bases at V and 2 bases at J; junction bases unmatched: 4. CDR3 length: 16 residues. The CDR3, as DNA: TGTGCCATCAGTGTTTCGACTAGCGGGAGGGCCTACGAGCAGTACTTC. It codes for CAISVSTSGRAYEQYF.

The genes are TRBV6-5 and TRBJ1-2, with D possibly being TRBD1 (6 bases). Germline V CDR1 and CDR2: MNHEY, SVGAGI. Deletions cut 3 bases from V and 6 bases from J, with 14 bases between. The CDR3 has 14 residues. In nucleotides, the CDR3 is TGTGCCAGCAGTTATCCCACAGGGCGCCATGGCTACACCTTC. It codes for CASSYPTGRHGYTF.

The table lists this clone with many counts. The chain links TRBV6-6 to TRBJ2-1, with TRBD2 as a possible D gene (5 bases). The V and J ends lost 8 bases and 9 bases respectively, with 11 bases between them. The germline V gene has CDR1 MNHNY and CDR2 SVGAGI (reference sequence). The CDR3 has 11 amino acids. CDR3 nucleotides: TGTGCCAGCGGAAACGGAGGTGAGCAGTTCTTC. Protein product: CASGNGGEQFF.

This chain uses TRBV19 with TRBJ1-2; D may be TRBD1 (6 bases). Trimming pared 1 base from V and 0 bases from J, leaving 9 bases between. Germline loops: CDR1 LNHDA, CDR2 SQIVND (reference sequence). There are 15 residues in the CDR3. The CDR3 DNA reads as TGTGCCAGTAGTATAGCTTGGACAGCTAACTATGGCTACACCTTC. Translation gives CASSIAWTANYGYTF.

The CDR3 reads CASSGWDSVSYEQYF. CDR3 DNA sequence: TGTGCCAGCAGCGGCTGGGACAGCGTCTCCTACGAGCAGTACTTC. V gene TRBV5-6 combines with J gene TRBJ2-7, with TRBD1 matching over 7 bases. V was clipped by 4 bases and J by 0 bases; unmatched bases: 7. Germline CDR1 SGHDT, CDR2 YYEEEE. This CDR3 is 15 amino acids long. Full variable domain (rest looked up from reference TRBV5-6 and TRBJ2-7): DAGVTQSPTHLIKTRGQQVTLRCSPKSGHDTVSWYQQALGQGPQFIFQYYEEEERQRGNFPDRFSGHQFPNYSSELNVNALLLGDSALYLCASSGWDSVSYEQYFGPGTRLTVT.

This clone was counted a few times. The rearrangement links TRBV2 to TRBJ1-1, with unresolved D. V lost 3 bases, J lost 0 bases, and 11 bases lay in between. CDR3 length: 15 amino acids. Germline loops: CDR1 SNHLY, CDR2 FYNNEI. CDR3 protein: CASSEGRGLNTEAFF. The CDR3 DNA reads TGTGCCAGCAGTGAGGGCCGTGGCCTGAACACTGAAGCTTTCTTT.

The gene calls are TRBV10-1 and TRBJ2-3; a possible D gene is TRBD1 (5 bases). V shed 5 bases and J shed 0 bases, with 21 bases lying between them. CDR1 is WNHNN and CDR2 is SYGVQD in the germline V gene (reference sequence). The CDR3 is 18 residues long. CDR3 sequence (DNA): TGCGCCAGCAGTCCGACAGCTATCGGGTATACTAGCACAGATACGCAGTATTTT. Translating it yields CASSPTAIGYTSTDTQYF.

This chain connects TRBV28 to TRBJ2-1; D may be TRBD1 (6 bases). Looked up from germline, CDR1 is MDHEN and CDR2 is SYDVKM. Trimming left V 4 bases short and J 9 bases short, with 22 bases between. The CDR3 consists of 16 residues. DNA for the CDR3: TGTGCCAGCAGTTCCAGTCTAGGGGGTTTTTTTTCTGAGCAGTTCTTC. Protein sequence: CASSSSLGGFFSEQFF.

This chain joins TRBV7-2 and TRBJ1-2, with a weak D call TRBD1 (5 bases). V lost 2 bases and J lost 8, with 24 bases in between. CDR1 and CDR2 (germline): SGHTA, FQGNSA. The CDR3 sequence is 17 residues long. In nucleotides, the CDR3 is TGTGCCAGCAGCTTATCCCAACCTGGGACGGTGGGTCGCGGCTACACCTTC. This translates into CASSLSQPGTVGRGYTF.

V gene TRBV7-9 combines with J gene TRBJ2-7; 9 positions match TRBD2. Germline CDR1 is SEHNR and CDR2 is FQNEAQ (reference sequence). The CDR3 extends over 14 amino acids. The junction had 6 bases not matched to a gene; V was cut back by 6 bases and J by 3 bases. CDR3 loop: CASSLTREGYEQYF. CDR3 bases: TGTGCCAGCAGTCTAACGCGGGAGGGCTACGAGCAGTACTTC.

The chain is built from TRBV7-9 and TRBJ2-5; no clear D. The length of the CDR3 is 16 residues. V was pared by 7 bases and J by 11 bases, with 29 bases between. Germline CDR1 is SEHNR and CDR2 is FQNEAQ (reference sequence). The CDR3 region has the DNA TGTGCCAGCAAACCGGGTAATACCGGAGCAATTCGTCAGCAGTACTTC. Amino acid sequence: CASKPGNTGAIRQQYF. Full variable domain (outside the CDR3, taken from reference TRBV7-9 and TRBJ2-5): DTGVSQNPRHKITKRGQNVTFRCDPISEHNRLYWYRQTLGQGPEFLTYFQNEAQLEKSRLLSDRFSAERPKGSFSTLEIQRTEQGDSAMYLCASKPGNTGAIRQQYFGPGTRLLVL.

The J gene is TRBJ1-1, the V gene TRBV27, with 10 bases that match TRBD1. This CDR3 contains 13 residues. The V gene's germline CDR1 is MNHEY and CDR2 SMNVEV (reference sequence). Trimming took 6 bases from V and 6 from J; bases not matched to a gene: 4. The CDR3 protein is CASSPGTGAEAFF. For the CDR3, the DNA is TGTGCCAGCAGCCCTGGGACAGGGGCTGAAGCTTTCTTT.

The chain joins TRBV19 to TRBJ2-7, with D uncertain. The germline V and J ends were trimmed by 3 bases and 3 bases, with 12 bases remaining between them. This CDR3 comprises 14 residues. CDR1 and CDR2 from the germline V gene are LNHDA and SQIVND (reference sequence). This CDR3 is CASSMEGPGYEQYF. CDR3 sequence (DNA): TGTGCCAGTAGTATGGAAGGGCCGGGCTACGAGCAGTACTTC.